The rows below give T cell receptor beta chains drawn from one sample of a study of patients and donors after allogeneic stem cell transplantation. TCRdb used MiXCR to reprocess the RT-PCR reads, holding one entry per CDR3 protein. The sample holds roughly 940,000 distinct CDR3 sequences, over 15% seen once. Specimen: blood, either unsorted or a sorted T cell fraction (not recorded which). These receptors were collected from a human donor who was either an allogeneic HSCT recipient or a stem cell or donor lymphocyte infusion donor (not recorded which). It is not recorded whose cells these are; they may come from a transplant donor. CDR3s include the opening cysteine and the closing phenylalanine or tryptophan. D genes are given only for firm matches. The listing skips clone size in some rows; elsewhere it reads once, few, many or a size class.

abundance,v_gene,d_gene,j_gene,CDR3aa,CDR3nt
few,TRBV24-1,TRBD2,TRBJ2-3,CATSGQTSGLFTDTQYF,TGTGCCACCAGTGGTCAGACTAGCGGGTTGTTCACAGATACGCAGTATTTT
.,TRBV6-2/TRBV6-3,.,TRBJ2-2,CASSVDENTGELFF,TGTGCCAGCAGTGTGGACGAGAACACCGGGGAGCTGTTTTTT
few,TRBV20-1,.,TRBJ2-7,CSARLDRSYEQYF,TGCAGTGCTAGATTGGACAGATCCTACGAGCAGTACTTC
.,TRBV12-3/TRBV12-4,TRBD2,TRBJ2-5,CASSRPSGGKETQYF,TGTGCCAGCAGTCGTCCTAGCGGGGGGAAAGAGACCCAGTACTTC
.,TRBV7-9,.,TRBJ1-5,CASSHRGGDQPQHF,TGTGCCAGCAGCCATAGGGGGGGAGATCAGCCCCAGCATTTT
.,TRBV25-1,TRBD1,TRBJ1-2,CASTSGTGNYGYTF,TGTGCCAGCACCTCCGGGACAGGAAACTATGGCTACACCTTC
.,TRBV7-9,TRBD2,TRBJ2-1,CASSPKREVMWDEQFF,TGTGCCAGCAGCCCAAAGCGGGAGGTGATGTGGGATGAGCAGTTCTTC
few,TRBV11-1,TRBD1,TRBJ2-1,CASSLTGTGIHNEQFF,TGTGCCAGCAGCCTTACCGGGACAGGGATCCACAATGAGCAGTTCTTC
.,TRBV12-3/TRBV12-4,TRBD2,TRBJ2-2,CASSRTLAGSSNTGELFF,TGTGCCAGCAGTAGGACACTAGCGGGGTCCAGCAACACCGGGGAGCTGTTTTTT
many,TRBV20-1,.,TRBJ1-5,CSAIGGAGNQPQHF,TGCAGTGCTATTGGGGGCGCCGGGAATCAGCCCCAGCATTTT
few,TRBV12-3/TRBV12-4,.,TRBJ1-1,CASSPRFTEAFF,TGTGCCAGCAGCCCGAGGTTCACTGAAGCTTTCTTT
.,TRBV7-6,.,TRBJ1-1,CASSFIRVGMNTEAFF,TGTGCCAGCAGCTTCATCAGGGTAGGAATGAACACTGAAGCTTTCTTT
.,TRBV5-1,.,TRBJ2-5,CASSTGSYQETQYF,TGCGCCAGCAGCACCGGATCCTACCAAGAGACCCAGTACTTC
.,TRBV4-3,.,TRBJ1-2,CASSQVGVPAYGYTF,TGCGCCAGCAGCCAAGTTGGGGTACCCGCCTATGGCTACACCTTC
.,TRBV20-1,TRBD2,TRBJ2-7,CSARDHASGSKQYF,TGCAGTGCTAGAGATCATGCTAGCGGGAGTAAGCAGTACTTC
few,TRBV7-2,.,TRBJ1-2,CASSFGDNFYGYTF,TGTGCCAGCAGCTTCGGGGACAATTTCTATGGTTACACCTTC
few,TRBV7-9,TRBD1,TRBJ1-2,CASSWDRGYYGYTF,TGTGCCAGCAGCTGGGACAGGGGCTACTATGGCTACACCTTC
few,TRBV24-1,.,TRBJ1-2,CATSDNRVHGYTF,TGTGCCACCAGTGATAATAGGGTGCATGGCTACACCTTC
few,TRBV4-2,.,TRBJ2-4,CASSPVTNLAKNIQYF,TGTGCCAGCAGCCCGGTTACTAATCTAGCCAAAAACATTCAGTACTTC
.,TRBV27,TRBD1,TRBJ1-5,CASSLSRQGLGQPQHF,TGTGCCAGCAGTTTATCCCGACAGGGGTTGGGTCAGCCCCAGCATTTT
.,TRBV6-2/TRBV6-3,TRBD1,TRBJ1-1,CASSTPTGTVIMNTEAFF,TGTGCCAGCAGTACCCCGACCGGGACAGTGATCATGAACACTGAAGCTTTCTTT
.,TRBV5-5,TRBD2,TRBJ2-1,CASSFLASGVYNEQFF,TGTGCCAGCAGCTTCTTGGCTAGCGGAGTGTACAATGAGCAGTTCTTC
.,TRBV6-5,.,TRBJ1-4,CASSYSNRGWEKLFF,TGTGCCAGCAGTTACTCGAACCGGGGCTGGGAAAAACTGTTTTTT
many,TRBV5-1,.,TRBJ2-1,CASSLGSSLEQFF,TGCGCCAGCAGCTTGGGGTCCTCCCTCGAGCAGTTCTTC
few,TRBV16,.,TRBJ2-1,CASSQSFGSSYNEQFF,TGTGCCAGCAGCCAATCATTTGGTAGCTCCTACAATGAGCAGTTCTTC
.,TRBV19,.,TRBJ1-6,CASSPGSNSPLHF,TGTGCCAGTAGTCCGGGATCAAATTCACCCCTCCACTTT
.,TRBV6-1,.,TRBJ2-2,CASSASTGELFF,TGTGCCAGCTCTGCAAGCACCGGGGAGCTGTTTTTT
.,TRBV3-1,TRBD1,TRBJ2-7,CASSPWDRGHQEQYF,TGTGCCAGCAGCCCCTGGGACAGGGGGCACCAGGAGCAGTACTTC
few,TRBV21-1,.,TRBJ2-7,CASSRKTATYEQYF,TGTGCCAGCAGCAGAAAGACAGCCACCTACGAGCAGTACTTC
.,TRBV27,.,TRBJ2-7,CASSLTATPYEQYF,TGTGCCAGCAGTTTAACAGCGACTCCCTACGAGCAGTACTTC
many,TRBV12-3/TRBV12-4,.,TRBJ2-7,CASSSPAGAYEQYF,TGTGCCAGCAGTTCCCCGGCAGGGGCCTACGAGCAGTACTTC
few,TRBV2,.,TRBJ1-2,CASKTGEIYGYTF,TGTGCCAGCAAAACGGGAGAGATCTATGGCTACACCTTC
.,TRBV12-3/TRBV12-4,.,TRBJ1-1,CASSFPERAEAFF,TGTGCCAGCAGTTTCCCGGAAAGAGCTGAAGCTTTCTTT
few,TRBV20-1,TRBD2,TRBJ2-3,CSAPSLAGNTDTQYF,TGCAGTGCTCCTTCACTAGCGGGTAACACAGATACGCAGTATTTT